The 30 T cell receptor beta chains in this list originate from one sample, sequenced in a study of cytomegalovirus exposure and HLA in healthy donors. The assay was immunoSEQ multiplex PCR, and TCRdb's table has in-frame clones only and misses some. The sample carries hundreds of thousands of clones, more than 80% recorded once. The sequenced sample consisted of PBMCs. These receptors were collected from a woman younger than 35 in good health and CMV-seronegative.

This chain connects TRBV29-1 to TRBJ2-7; D remains unclear. V dropped 8 bases and J dropped 5 bases, with 19 bases sitting between them. The germline V gene has CDR1 SQVTM and CDR2 ANQGSEA. The CDR3 contains 13 residues. The chain's CDR3 is CSFSGPPADEQYF. The DNA for the CDR3 is TGCAGCTTCTCGGGTCCCCCTGCGGACGAGCAGTACTTC.

V and J are TRBV28 and TRBJ1-4; 7 positions match TRBD1. This CDR3 spans 13 amino acids. V gave up 6 bases and J gave up 6 bases; unmatched junction bases: 4. The germline V gene has CDR1 MDHEN and CDR2 SYDVKM. In DNA, the CDR3 is TGTGCCAGCAGACAGGGGATCTATGAAAAACTGTTTTTT. It codes for CASRQGIYEKLFF.

This clone was observed a handful of times. The genes are TRBV5-1 and TRBJ1-2; D may be TRBD1 (5 bases). Trimming removed 4 bases at V and 6 bases at J, with 19 bases between. This CDR3 is 15 amino acids long. Germline V gene sequence: CDR1 SGHRS, CDR2 YFSETQ. The CDR3 DNA is TGCGCCAGCAGCGCTACTCAGGGTGGGCAGGATGGCTACACCTTC. As protein: CASSATQGGQDGYTF.

The V call is TRBV5-6, the J call TRBJ1-4, with a weak D call TRBD1 (5 bases). CDR3 length equals 14 residues. The germline CDR1 and CDR2 sequences are SGHDT and YYEEEE. V was cut by 0 bases and J by 8 bases, with 11 bases left in between. CDR3 DNA: TGTGCCAGCAGCTTGGCAGGGTTCCGGGAAAAACTGTTTTTT. This codes for CASSLAGFREKLFF.

The chain is built from TRBV11-2 and TRBJ2-3; TRBD2 aligns across 10 bases. CDR3 size: 18 residues. Germline V gives CDR1 SGHAT, CDR2 FQNNGV. V was pared by 4 bases and J by 3 bases, with 13 bases of the junction left unmatched. CDR3 region: CASSSHHPGLAFTDTQYF. The CDR3 DNA sequence: TGTGCCAGCAGCTCTCACCATCCGGGACTAGCGTTTACAGATACGCAGTATTTT. Supplemented by reference TRBV11-2 and TRBJ2-3, the full variable domain reads EAGVAQSPRYKIIEKRQSVAFWCNPISGHATLYWYQQILGQGPKLLIQFQNNGVVDDSQLPKDRFSAERLKGVDSTLKIQPAKLEDSAVYLCASSSHHPGLAFTDTQYFGPGTRLTVL.

The chain has TRBV7-7 and TRBJ2-1; 8 bases align to TRBD2. Losses at the gene ends were 5 bases for V and 8 bases for J; bases not matched to a gene: 2. CDR1 and CDR2 from the germline V gene are SSHAT and FNYEAQ (reference sequence). This CDR3 comprises 12 residues. CDR3 region: CASSPGRDEQFF. In nucleotides, the CDR3 is TGTGCCAGCAGCCCCGGGAGGGATGAGCAGTTCTTC.

V usage is TRBV4-1 and J usage is TRBJ2-7; 14 positions agree with TRBD2. Unmatched junction bases numbered 3, after V lost 8 bases and J lost 6 bases. The CDR3 spans 13 residues. Per the germline V gene, CDR1 is MGHRA and CDR2 is YSYEKL. The CDR3 DNA is TGCGCCAGCGCCGGGACTAGCGGGAGCGAGCAGTACTTC. Translated, it gives CASAGTSGSEQYF.

This chain links TRBV7-9 with TRBJ1-3, with D hard to call. Germline V CDR1 and CDR2: SEHNR, FQNEAQ (reference sequence). Trimming removed 3 bases at V and 1 base at J, with 7 bases between. This CDR3 is built from 14 residues. CDR3 residues: CASSFTGSGNTIYF. The CDR3 bases are TGTGCCAGCAGCTTCACGGGATCTGGAAACACCATATATTTT.

The chain joins TRBV28 to TRBJ2-7; weak D call: TRBD2 (5 bases). V dropped 5 bases and J dropped 4 bases, with 18 bases sitting between them. Germline CDR1 is MDHEN and CDR2 is SYDVKM. The CDR3 totals 15 residues. CDR3 in amino acids: CASSRVGGTGYEQYF. CDR3 sequence (DNA): TGTGCCAGCAGTCGCGTAGGCGGAACGGGATACGAGCAGTACTTC.

V is TRBV7-8 and J is TRBJ2-7, with 8 bases identical to TRBD2. CDR1 and CDR2 (germline): SGHVS, FQNEAQ. This CDR3 region has 14 residues. V trimming: 4 bases; J trimming: 7 bases; junction bases outside the gene matches: 9. CDR3 amino acids: CASSSGGGGGEQYF. CDR3 DNA sequence: TGTGCCAGCAGCTCCGGGGGGGGCGGAGGAGAGCAGTACTTC.

For this clone: Other DNA sequences in this sample translate to the same CDR3. The J gene is TRBJ2-7, the V gene TRBV28; D unclear. CDR3 length: 10 residues. Germline V lookup: CDR1 MDHEN, CDR2 SYDVKM. The V end was cut by 5 bases, the J end by 3 bases, with 2 bases between. The CDR3 loop reads CASSRYEQYF. In nucleotides, the CDR3 is TGTGCCAGCAGTCGCTACGAGCAGTACTTC.

The V call is TRBV2, the J call TRBJ2-7, with D perhaps TRBD2 (5 bases). This CDR3 is 14 amino acids long. V lost 1 base and J 2 bases, leaving 9 bases between the germline ends. Per the germline V gene, CDR1 is SNHLY and CDR2 is FYNNEI. This CDR3 reads CASSEGPSPYEQYF. The CDR3 DNA sequence: TGTGCCAGCAGTGAAGGGCCTAGCCCCTACGAGCAGTACTTC.

This sequence joins TRBV29-1 and TRBJ2-2; TRBD1 is a possible D gene (5 bases). CDR3 size: 13 residues. Trimming stripped 4 bases from V and 4 bases from J, with 10 bases between. Germline V gene sequence: CDR1 SQVTM, CDR2 ANQGSEA. The CDR3 nucleotides read TGCAGCGTTGGCCAGGGTCGCACCGGGGAGCTGTTTTTT. Its translation is CSVGQGRTGELFF.

The chain recombines TRBV25-1 with TRBJ2-3; 10 bases fit TRBD2. The trim removed 5 bases at V and 0 bases at J, leaving 11 bases unmatched. Per the germline V gene, CDR1 is MGHDK and CDR2 is SYGVNS. CDR3 size: 18 residues. In DNA, the CDR3 is TGTGCCAGCAGTCAGACTAGCGGGCCTCTGACTAGCACAGATACGCAGTATTTT. As protein: CASSQTSGPLTSTDTQYF. Full variable domain (outside the CDR3, taken from reference TRBV25-1 and TRBJ2-3): EADIYQTPRYLVIGTGKKITLECSQTMGHDKMYWYQQDPGMELHLIHYSYGVNSTEKGDLSSESTVSRIRTEHFPLTLESARPSHTSQYLCASSQTSGPLTSTDTQYFGPGTRLTVL.

The chain combines TRBV27 with TRBJ2-3; D may be TRBD1 (5 bases). V gave up 6 bases and J gave up 2 bases, with 15 bases separating them. Germline V gene lookup returns CDR1 MNHEY and CDR2 SMNVEV (reference sequence). The CDR3 has 15 residues. The CDR3 region is CASSQDRPDTDTQYF. The DNA for the CDR3 is TGTGCCAGCAGCCAAGACAGACCGGACACAGATACGCAGTATTTT.

This chain uses TRBV27 with TRBJ2-7; the D gene is possibly TRBD2 (7 bases). Trimming took off 4 bases at V and 3 bases at J, with 13 bases between the two ends. Germline CDR1 reads MNHEY; CDR2 reads SMNVEV (reference sequence). The length of the CDR3 is 14 residues. Here the CDR3 reads CASSSYREGYEQYF. CDR3 nucleotide sequence: TGTGCCAGCAGTTCCTACAGGGAGGGCTACGAGCAGTACTTC.

In regard to this clone: Other DNA sequences in the sample encode the same CDR3. This sequence joins TRBV19 and TRBJ2-7; TRBD1 agrees at 7 bases. Germline loops: CDR1 LNHDA, CDR2 SQIVND (reference sequence). Germline trimming cut 3 bases from V and 1 base from J; bases unmatched to any gene: 3. The CDR3 has 14 amino acids. The DNA for the CDR3 is TGTGCCAGTAGTATCAGGACAGGATCCTACGAGCAGTACTTC. Translated, it gives CASSIRTGSYEQYF.

The CDR3 DNA sequence: TGTGCCAGCAGCGCCGACGGGTCCTACGAGCAGTACTTC. Protein sequence: CASSADGSYEQYF. The chain carries TRBV6-4 and TRBJ2-7; D not resolved. Between the trimmed V and J ends, which lost 6 bases and 1 base, there was a span of 10 bases. Germline V gene lookup returns CDR1 MRHNA and CDR2 SNTAGT. CDR3 length equals 13 residues.

The rearrangement uses TRBV13 and TRBJ1-6; D perhaps matches TRBD1 (5 bases). Germline CDR1 and CDR2: PRHDT and FYEKMQ (reference sequence). The CDR3 covers 17 residues. Trimming shortened V by 5 bases and J by 0 bases, and 14 bases separated the two germline ends. The CDR3 sequence is CASSKDSATSYNSPLHF. The CDR3 coding sequence is TGTGCCAGCAGCAAAGACAGCGCTACCTCCTATAATTCACCCCTCCACTTT.

The rearrangement links TRBV5-8 to TRBJ1-5; D remains ambiguous. The CDR3 contains 17 residues. V lost 4 bases, J lost 2 bases, and 19 bases lay in between. The V gene's germline CDR1 is SGHTS and CDR2 YDEGEE. CDR3 sequence reads: CASSHVGSNRGNQPQHF. CDR3 DNA: TGTGCCAGCAGCCACGTCGGTAGTAACCGTGGCAATCAGCCCCAGCATTTT.

This chain links TRBV7-2 with TRBJ2-1; TRBD1 matches 11 bases. The CDR3 sequence is 17 residues long. Germline trimming cut 1 base from V and 4 bases from J; bases unmatched to any gene: 6. Germline assignment: CDR1 SGHTA and CDR2 FQGNSA. CDR3 sequence: CASSLVGQGARYNEQFF. The CDR3 DNA reads as TGTGCCAGCAGCTTAGTTGGACAGGGGGCTAGGTACAATGAGCAGTTCTTC.

This chain uses TRBV5-1 with TRBJ2-7; TRBD2 might be the D (5 bases). There are 15 residues in the CDR3. CDR1 and CDR2 (germline): SGHRS, YFSETQ. Trimming cost V 4 bases and J 5 bases, with 19 bases left between them. The CDR3 region is CASSASPDSRHEQYF. The CDR3 DNA follows: TGCGCCAGCAGCGCCTCGCCGGACTCCCGCCACGAGCAGTACTTC.

The rearrangement links TRBV27 to TRBJ2-2, with 10 bases identical to TRBD2. The CDR3 has 18 residues. CDR1 and CDR2 from the germline V gene are MNHEY and SMNVEV (reference sequence). V shed 4 bases and J 5 bases; nucleotides not matched to a gene: 13. In nucleotides, the CDR3 is TGTGCCAGCAGTTCCCCCGCCCAGCGGGAGGGCCTAACCGGGGAGCTGTTTTTT. Translating gives CASSSPAQREGLTGELFF.

V gene TRBV9 combines with J gene TRBJ2-1; D gene ambiguous. V was pared by 6 bases and J by 0 bases, with 13 bases between. This CDR3 contains 15 residues. CDR1 is SGDLS, CDR2 YYNGEE, per germline. CDR3 DNA: TGTGCCAGCACAAATACCCCTACCTCCTACAATGAGCAGTTCTTC. It translates to CASTNTPTSYNEQFF.

The chain uses TRBV10-2 and TRBJ2-7; possible D gene TRBD2, 5 bases. This CDR3 is built from 12 residues. Germline V gene data show CDR1 as WSHSY and CDR2 as SAAADI. V shed 4 bases and J shed 1 base, with 5 bases lying between them. The CDR3 bases are TGCGCCAGCAGTGCGGGATCCTACGAGCAGTACTTC. Residues: CASSAGSYEQYF.

J is TRBJ1-5 and V is TRBV11-3; perhaps TRBD1 as D (6 bases). Trimming cost V 5 bases and J 5 bases, with 22 bases left between them. Germline V gene sequence: CDR1 SGHNT, CDR2 YENEEA. The CDR3 has 17 residues. As DNA, the CDR3 is TGTGCCAGCAGCAAGGCATGCCATAGGGGGAAGTATCAGCCCCAGCATTTT. Translated: CASSKACHRGKYQPQHF.

The genes are TRBV7-6 and TRBJ2-1; unclear D gene. The V and J ends lost 1 base and 2 bases respectively, with 9 bases between them. CDR1 SGHVS and CDR2 FNYEAQ come from the germline V gene. The CDR3 extends over 15 amino acids. This CDR3 reads CASSLDIQPYNEQFF. The DNA for the CDR3 is TGTGCCAGCAGCTTAGATATACAACCCTACAATGAGCAGTTCTTC.

The V gene is TRBV4-1, the J gene TRBJ2-7; 10 bases line up with TRBD1. The CDR3 extends over 19 amino acids. Per the germline V gene, CDR1 is MGHRA and CDR2 is YSYEKL. The J segment lost 6 bases and the V segment lost 3 bases, leaving 20 bases of the junction unmatched. DNA of the CDR3: TGCGCCAGCAGCCAGAGACCATTATCCGGGACAGGGGTTAAAGTCGAGCAGTACTTC. Amino acids: CASSQRPLSGTGVKVEQYF.

J is TRBJ2-7 and V is TRBV2, with 8 bases lining up with TRBD1. Per the germline V gene, CDR1 is SNHLY and CDR2 is FYNNEI. V lost 10 bases, J lost 2 bases, and 7 bases stayed unmatched. The CDR3 extends over 13 amino acids. The CDR3 region has the DNA TGTGCCACGTCCCCGGGACAGGCCTACGAGCAGTACTTC. Amino acids: CATSPGQAYEQYF.

This chain connects TRBV6-5 to TRBJ2-1; 8 positions match TRBD2. Germline values: CDR1 MNHEY, CDR2 SVGAGI. This CDR3 spans 15 amino acids. After removal of 2 bases from V and 7 bases from J, the junction contained 7 bases not matched to a gene. The CDR3 DNA is TGTGCCAGCAGTTACGGAGCGGGAGATATAAATGAGCAGTTCTTC. Translated, it gives CASSYGAGDINEQFF.